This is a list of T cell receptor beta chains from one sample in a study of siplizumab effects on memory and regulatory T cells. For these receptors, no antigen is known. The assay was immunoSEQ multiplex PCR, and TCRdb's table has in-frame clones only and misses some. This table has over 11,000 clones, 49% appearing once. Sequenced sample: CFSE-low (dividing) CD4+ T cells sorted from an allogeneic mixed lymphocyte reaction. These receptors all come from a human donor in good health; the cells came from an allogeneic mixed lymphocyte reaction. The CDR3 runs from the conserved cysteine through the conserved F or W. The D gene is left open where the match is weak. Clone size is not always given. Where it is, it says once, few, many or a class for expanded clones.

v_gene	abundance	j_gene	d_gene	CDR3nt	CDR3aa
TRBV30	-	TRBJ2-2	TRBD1	TGTGCCCGGACGGACAGGCGGTACACCGGGGAGCTGTTTTTT	CARTDRRYTGELFF
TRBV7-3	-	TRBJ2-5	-	TGTGCCAGCAGCGCTGGGACCTCAGCCCCCCAAGAGACCCAGTACTTC	CASSAGTSAPQETQYF
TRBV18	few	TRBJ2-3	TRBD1	TGTGCCAGCTCACGAAGACAGGGGCTCGGAGATACGCAGTATTTT	CASSRRQGLGDTQYF
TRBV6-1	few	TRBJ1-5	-	TGTGCCAGCAGAGGGCGGTTTCAGCCCCAGCATTTT	CASRGRFQPQHF
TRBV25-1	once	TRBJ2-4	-	TGTGCCAGCAGCGCGGCAGGGGATGGCAAAAACATTCAGTACTTC	CASSAAGDGKNIQYF
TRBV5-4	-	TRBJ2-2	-	TGTGCCAGCAGCTTGGACTTAGCCGGGGAGCTGTTTTTT	CASSLDLAGELFF
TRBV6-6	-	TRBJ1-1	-	TGTGCCAGCAGTTACTCGATCGGGCGCGGGGCTTTCTTT	CASSYSIGRGAFF
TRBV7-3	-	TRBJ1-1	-	TGTGCCAGCAGCGTAGATCGGAACACTGAAGCTTTCTTT	CASSVDRNTEAFF
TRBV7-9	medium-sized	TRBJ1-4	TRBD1	TGTGCCAGCAGCATCGGACAGGGAGCTAATGAAAAACTGTTTTTT	CASSIGQGANEKLFF
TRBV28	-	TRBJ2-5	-	TGTGCCAGCAGCGTCGCGGAGACCCAGTACTTC	CASSVAETQYF
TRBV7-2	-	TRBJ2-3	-	TGTGCCAGCAGCTTGGGACGTAGCACAGATACGCAGTATTTT	CASSLGRSTDTQYF
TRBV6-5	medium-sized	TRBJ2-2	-	TGTGCCAGCAGGGTACCAGGGGCCGGGGAGCTGTTTTTT	CASRVPGAGELFF
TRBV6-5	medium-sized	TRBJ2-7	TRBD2	TGTGCCAGCAGTTCTAGAGAGCGGGGGAAAGAGGAGCAGTACTTC	CASSSRERGKEEQYF